What follows describes a single T cell receptor beta chain. Profiled with immunoSEQ multiplex PCR; TCRdb holds only in-frame clones, not every one. Altogether tens of thousands of clones are present, approximately 80% being singletons, with the ten largest covering roughly 35%. This sample is drawn from a study of T cell clones after liver transplantation. Background on the study: Without induction therapy, subjects received standard immunosuppression until 12-24 months post-transplant.

The germline V gene has CDR1 SGHRS and CDR2 YFSETQ. The CDR3 consists of 15 residues. Between the trimmed V and J ends, which lost 4 bases and 4 bases, there was a span of 18 bases. Sequenced here: CD8+ T cells from blood, sampled around 52 months after liver transplant. The sequence derives from a human patient who received a liver transplant. Some T cells may be supplied by the graft donor. The V gene is TRBV5-1, the J gene TRBJ2-7; no clear D gene. CDR3: CASSPETLVDYEQYF. CDR3 coding DNA: TGCGCCAGCAGCCCCGAAACCCTTGTGGATTACGAGCAGTACTTC.